This T cell receptor beta chain was documented in a study of CD8 T cells in ankylosing spondylitis. Regarding this clonotype: Its antigen remains unidentified. Relative to the germline gene, one junction end is altered; a read error may explain this.

Study observations and caveats: Typical of ankylosing spondylitis blood, it appeared, was a TCR beta motif of fewer than 10 highly homologous variants.

TCRdb analysed the 5' RACE reads with MiXCR anew, one entry per CDR3 protein. The data show 450,000 or so distinct CDR3 sequences, more than 25% seen once. The V gene's germline CDR1 is SGHDN and CDR2 FVKESK. The CDR3 is 14 residues long. The sequenced material came from blood, either unsorted or a sorted T cell fraction (not recorded which). The rearrangement uses TRBV14 and TRBJ1-1, with a possible D match to TRBD1 (5 bases). The receptor's source is a male donor with ankylosing spondylitis. The CDR3 DNA reads TGTGCCAGCAGCCAACGGTTGGCGGGGACTGAAGCTTTGTTT. This gives the protein CASSQRLAGTEALF.